A selection of T cell receptor beta chains follows, all from one sample in a study of cytomegalovirus exposure and HLA in healthy donors. Measured with immunoSEQ multiplex PCR; TCRdb has only the in-frame clones, and not every one. This sample yields around 150,000 clones, of which under 75% are seen a single time; approximately 6.9% belongs to the top ten. Material: PBMCs. These receptor sequences come from a man in his forties in good health and CMV-seropositive. The CDR3 runs from the conserved cysteine through the conserved F or W. Only some rows state a clone size, as once, few, many or a class for expanded clones.

CDR3aa,j_gene,v_gene,abundance
CASSQDGLYSNQPQHF,TRBJ1-5,TRBV5-1,NA
CASSYSIQYEQYF,TRBJ2-7,TRBV6-5,few
CASSMQGGYSSYEQYF,TRBJ2-7,TRBV19,NA
CASSPRPRTEKNIQYF,TRBJ2-4,TRBV7-9,NA
CASTGVGSVETQYF,TRBJ2-5,TRBV6-1,NA
CASSLEGQGRGYGYTF,TRBJ1-2,TRBV7-8,NA
CASSPLYKGRGSGYTF,TRBJ1-2,TRBV7-6,NA
CASSQDGGTGGDGELFF,TRBJ2-2,TRBV4-3,NA
CASSFQTGLDTQYF,TRBJ2-3,TRBV5-8,NA
CSVELGGYGSNQPQHF,TRBJ1-5,TRBV29-1,NA
CASSLTSGQGHYGYTF,TRBJ1-2,TRBV5-4,once
CAIRADGTGNTIYF,TRBJ1-3,TRBV10-3,few
CASSQTGVSGYTF,TRBJ1-2,TRBV11-2,NA
CAWTGRGDRGNQPQHF,TRBJ1-5,TRBV30,few
CASCVKQGYEQYF,TRBJ2-7,TRBV18,NA
CASSEQGSTGELFF,TRBJ2-2,TRBV2,NA
CASSPRSSQETQYF,TRBJ2-5,TRBV6-5,few
CASSQTQATNTGELFF,TRBJ2-2,TRBV27,NA
CASGPTGQGAVYEQYF,TRBJ2-7,TRBV12-5,NA
CASSPLNGGARGYTF,TRBJ1-2,TRBV6-1,once
CASSQPRGYPGANVLTF,TRBJ2-6,TRBV14,once
CASSQDRTNTGELFF,TRBJ2-2,TRBV5-1,NA
CSVGGQEGTEAFF,TRBJ1-1,TRBV29-1,few
CASSLGTGVGGELFF,TRBJ2-2,TRBV5-4,NA
CASSRLAGGDTQYF,TRBJ2-3,TRBV6-5,NA
CASSLGGFPDTQYF,TRBJ2-3,TRBV5-1,once
CASRETGSGSPLHF,TRBJ1-6,TRBV25-1,NA
CASSSPGGSNQPQHF,TRBJ1-5,TRBV5-5,NA
CASRLTGGAGHEQYF,TRBJ2-7,TRBV6-5,once
CASSPTTGGTLSNQPQHF,TRBJ1-5,TRBV27,NA
CASSADLEETQYF,TRBJ2-5,TRBV11-3,NA
CAISDSSNQPQHF,TRBJ1-5,TRBV10-3,NA
CASSPGSTNEKLFF,TRBJ1-4,TRBV7-2,NA
CASSKVGQGTTTANYGYTF,TRBJ1-2,TRBV21-1,NA
CASSLSGQDEQYF,TRBJ2-7,TRBV5-1,NA
CATAPGGQYNEQFF,TRBJ2-1,TRBV19,NA
CASSRLTENAGELFF,TRBJ2-2,TRBV4-1,NA
CASSLGAGDEQYF,TRBJ2-7,TRBV7-3,NA
CATLQGENQPQHF,TRBJ1-5,TRBV19,NA
CASSGPTNTEAFF,TRBJ1-1,TRBV6-1,NA
CAWRWGGTNYNEQFF,TRBJ2-1,TRBV30,few
CASSFRGAGYTF,TRBJ1-2,TRBV6-5,NA
CASRDRVYEQYF,TRBJ2-7,TRBV2,NA
CASSIAGQFYGYTF,TRBJ1-2,TRBV19,NA
CAFSPGFGEKLFF,TRBJ1-4,TRBV30,once
CASSSPGGEQYF,TRBJ2-7,TRBV7-9,NA
CASRGSTNEKLFF,TRBJ1-4,TRBV30,few
CASSLGTGLNTEAFF,TRBJ1-1,TRBV5-4,few
CAWSVRRGQTGNTIYF,TRBJ1-3,TRBV30,NA
CASSLTGGRGTEAFF,TRBJ1-1,TRBV11-2,NA
CSVRGAGGKDTQYF,TRBJ2-3,TRBV29-1,NA
CASSFGGGTEAFF,TRBJ1-1,TRBV5-4,once